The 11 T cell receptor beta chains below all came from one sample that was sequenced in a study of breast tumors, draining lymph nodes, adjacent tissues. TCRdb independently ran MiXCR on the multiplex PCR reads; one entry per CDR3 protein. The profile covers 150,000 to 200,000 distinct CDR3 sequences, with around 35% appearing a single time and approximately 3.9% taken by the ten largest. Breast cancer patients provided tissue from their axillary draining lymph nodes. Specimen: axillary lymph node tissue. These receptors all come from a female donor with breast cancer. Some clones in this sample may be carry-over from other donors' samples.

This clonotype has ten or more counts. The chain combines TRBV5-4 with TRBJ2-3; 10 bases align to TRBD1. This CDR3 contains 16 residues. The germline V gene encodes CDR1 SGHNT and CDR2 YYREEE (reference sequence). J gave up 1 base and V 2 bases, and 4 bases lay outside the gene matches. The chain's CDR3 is CASSFPGTGGTDTQYF. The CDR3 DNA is TGTGCCAGCAGCTTCCCCGGGACAGGGGGCACAGATACGCAGTATTTT.

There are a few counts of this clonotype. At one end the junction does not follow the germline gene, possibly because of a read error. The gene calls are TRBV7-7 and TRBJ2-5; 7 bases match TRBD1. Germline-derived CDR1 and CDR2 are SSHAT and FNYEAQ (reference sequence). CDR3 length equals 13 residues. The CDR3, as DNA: TGTGCTAGCAGCTCCGGGACAGAAGAGACCCAGTACTTT. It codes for CASSSGTEETQYF. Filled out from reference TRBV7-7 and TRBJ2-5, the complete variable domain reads GAGVSQSPRYKVTKRGQDVTLRCDPISSHATLYWYQQALGQGPEFLTYFNYEAQPDKSGLPSDRFSAERPEGSISTLTIQRTEQRDSAMYRCASSSGTEETQYFGPGTRLLVL.

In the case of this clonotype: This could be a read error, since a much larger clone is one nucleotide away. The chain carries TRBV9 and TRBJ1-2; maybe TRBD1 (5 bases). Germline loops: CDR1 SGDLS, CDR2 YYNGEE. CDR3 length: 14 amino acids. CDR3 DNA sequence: TGTGCCAGCAGCCCTGGGACTGCTAACTATGGCTGCACCTTC. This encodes CASSPGTANYGCTF.

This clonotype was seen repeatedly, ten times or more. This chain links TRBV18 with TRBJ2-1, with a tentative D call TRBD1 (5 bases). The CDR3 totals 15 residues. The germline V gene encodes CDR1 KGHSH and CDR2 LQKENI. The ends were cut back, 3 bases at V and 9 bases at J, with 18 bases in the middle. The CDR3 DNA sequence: TGTGCCAGCTCACCGGGCAGGGTGGTGCGTGGTGAGCAGTTCTTC. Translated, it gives CASSPGRVVRGEQFF.

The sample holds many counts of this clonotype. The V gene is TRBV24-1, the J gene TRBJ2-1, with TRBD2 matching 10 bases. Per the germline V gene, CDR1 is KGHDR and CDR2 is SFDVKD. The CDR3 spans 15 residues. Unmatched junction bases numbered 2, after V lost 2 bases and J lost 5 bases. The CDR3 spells CATSDSLAGDNEQFF. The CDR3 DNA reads TGTGCCACCAGTGATTCGCTAGCGGGGGACAATGAGCAGTTCTTC.

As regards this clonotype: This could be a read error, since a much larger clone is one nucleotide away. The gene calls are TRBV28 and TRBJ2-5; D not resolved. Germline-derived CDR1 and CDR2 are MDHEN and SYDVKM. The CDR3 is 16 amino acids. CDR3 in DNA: TGTGCCAGCAGCCTCGCTCGGGTTTTGTACCAAAAGACCCAGTACTTC. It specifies CASSLARVLYQKTQYF.

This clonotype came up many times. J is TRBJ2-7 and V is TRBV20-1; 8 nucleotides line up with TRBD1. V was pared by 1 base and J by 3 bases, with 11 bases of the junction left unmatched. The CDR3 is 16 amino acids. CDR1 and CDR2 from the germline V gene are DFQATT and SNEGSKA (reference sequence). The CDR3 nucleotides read TGCAGTGCTAGAGGTACCGGGACAGGAGCCATCTACGAGCAGTACTTC. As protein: CSARGTGTGAIYEQYF.

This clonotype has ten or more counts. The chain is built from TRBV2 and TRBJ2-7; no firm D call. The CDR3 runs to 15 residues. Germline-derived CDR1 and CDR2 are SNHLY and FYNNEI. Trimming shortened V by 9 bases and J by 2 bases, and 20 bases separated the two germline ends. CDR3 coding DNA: TGTGCCAGTACGGAACGAAGGACGGTTACCTACGAGCAGTACTTC. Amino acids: CASTERRTVTYEQYF.

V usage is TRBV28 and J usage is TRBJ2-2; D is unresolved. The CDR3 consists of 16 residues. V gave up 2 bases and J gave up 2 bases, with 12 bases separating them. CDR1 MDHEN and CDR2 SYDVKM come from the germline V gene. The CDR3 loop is CASSLKADGNTGELFF. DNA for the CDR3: TGTGCCAGCAGTTTAAAGGCGGACGGTAACACCGGGGAGCTGTTTTTT.

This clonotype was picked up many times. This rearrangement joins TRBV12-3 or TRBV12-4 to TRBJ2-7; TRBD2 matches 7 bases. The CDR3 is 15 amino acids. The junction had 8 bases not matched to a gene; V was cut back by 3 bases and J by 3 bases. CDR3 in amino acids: CASSFSGTSRYEQYF. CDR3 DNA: TGTGCCAGCAGTTTCAGCGGGACGTCCCGCTACGAGCAGTACTTC.

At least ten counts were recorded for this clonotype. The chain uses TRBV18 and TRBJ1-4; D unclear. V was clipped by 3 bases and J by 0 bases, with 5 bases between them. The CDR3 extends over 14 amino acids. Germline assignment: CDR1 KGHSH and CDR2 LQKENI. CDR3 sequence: CASSPGATNEKLFF. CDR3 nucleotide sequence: TGTGCCAGCTCACCGGGAGCAACTAATGAAAAACTGTTTTTT.